Following are 31 T cell receptor beta chains from one sample sequenced in a study of T-cell memory formation after mild COVID-19. TCRdb re-called the 5' RACE reads with MiXCR, one entry per CDR3 protein. The sample includes 350,000 to 500,000 distinct CDR3 sequences, roughly 18% seen only once; the top ten take 20% to 25%. What was sequenced was PBMCs or a T cell subset sorted from them (not recorded which). The source of these receptors is a man younger than 35 who had mild COVID-19 (a few samples of this study predate the infection). Cell type and time point are not known.

The chain links TRBV5-1 to TRBJ2-7; 8 nucleotides align to TRBD2. Germline trimming cut 4 bases from V and 6 bases from J; bases unmatched to any gene: 6. CDR3 length equals 13 residues. The germline gives CDR1 SGHRS, CDR2 YFSETQ. CDR3 DNA: TGCGCCAGCAGCCCACGGGGGGGCTCCGAGCAGTACGTC. It is translated as CASSPRGGSEQYV.

In its sample, this clonotype was seen a few times. The chain joins TRBV9 to TRBJ2-1; no firm D call. This CDR3 has 15 amino acids. Trimming pared 0 bases from V and 8 bases from J, leaving 15 bases between. From germline, CDR1 is SGDLS and CDR2 YYNGEE. CDR3 sequence reads: CASSVVGSPSDEQFF. The CDR3 DNA reads as TGTGCCAGCAGCGTAGTAGGATCCCCCTCGGATGAGCAGTTCTTC. Based on the CDR3 plus reference TRBV9 and TRBJ2-1, the full variable domain is DSGVTQTPKHLITATGQRVTLRCSPRSGDLSVYWYQQSLDQGLQFLIQYYNGEERAKGNILERFSAQQFPDLHSELNLSSLELGDSALYFCASSVVGSPSDEQFFGPGTRLTVL.

This chain uses TRBV7-9 with TRBJ1-2; D gene ambiguous. The CDR3 spans 14 residues. V shed 1 base and J shed 2 bases, with 8 bases lying between them. The germline V gene has CDR1 SEHNR and CDR2 FQNEAQ (reference sequence). The CDR3 is CASSLDAVNYGYTF. The CDR3 nucleotides are TGTGCCAGCAGCTTAGACGCGGTGAACTATGGCTACACCTTC.

V gene TRBV6-6 combines with J gene TRBJ2-5; no firm D call. The CDR3 totals 12 residues. V lost 2 bases and J 7 bases, leaving 8 bases between the germline ends. Germline V lookup: CDR1 MNHNY, CDR2 SVGAGI (reference sequence). This CDR3 reads CASSYLYTTQYF. CDR3 bases: TGTGCCAGCAGTTACCTTTATACGACCCAGTACTTC.

The chain carries TRBV6-2 or TRBV6-3 and TRBJ2-5, with D possibly being TRBD1 (5 bases). With 0 bases removed from V and 6 bases from J, the gap between germline ends came to 11 bases. Germline assignment: CDR1 MNHEY and CDR2 SVGEGT. The CDR3 extends over 14 amino acids. DNA for the CDR3: TGTGCCAGCAGTTACTCTTCAGGGATACAGACCCAGTACTTC. Translating it yields CASSYSSGIQTQYF.

The V gene is TRBV5-1, the J gene TRBJ2-5; TRBD2 agrees at 12 bases. Germline trimming cut 3 bases from V and 2 bases from J; bases unmatched to any gene: 11. The CDR3 contains 18 residues. The germline gives CDR1 SGHRS, CDR2 YFSETQ. The CDR3 DNA reads as TGCGCCAGCAGCTCTGGCGCTAGCGGGGGGGCCGGGCAAGAGACCCAGTACTTC. Protein: CASSSGASGGAGQETQYF.

The V and J genes are TRBV5-4 and TRBJ2-5; the D is unclear. Trimming shortened V by 4 bases and J by 0 bases, and 10 bases separated the two germline ends. The CDR3 runs to 14 residues. Per germline, CDR1 SGHNT and CDR2 YYREEE (reference sequence). The CDR3 loop reads CASSLSTDQETQYF. The CDR3 bases are TGTGCCAGCAGCCTCTCGACCGACCAAGAGACCCAGTACTTC.

This clonotype occurred a few times. The chain employs TRBV11-2 and TRBJ2-3, with a possible D match to TRBD2 (5 bases). CDR3 length equals 16 residues. V was cut by 1 base and J by 0 bases, with 11 bases left in between. CDR1 SGHAT and CDR2 FQNNGV come from the germline V gene. The CDR3 spells CASSLGNSESTDTQYF. The CDR3 DNA reads as TGTGCCAGCAGCTTAGGTAATAGCGAGAGCACAGATACGCAGTATTTT.

This clonotype was found a few times. The chain has TRBV6-5 and TRBJ1-1; D possibly corresponds to TRBD1 (5 bases). Trimming cost V 6 bases and J 7 bases, with 15 bases left between them. This CDR3 comprises 13 residues. CDR1 and CDR2 (germline): MNHEY, SVGAGI. The CDR3 DNA reads as TGTGCCAGCAGGGGGGGGAGCAGAAATGAAGCTTTCTTT. This sequence encodes CASRGGSRNEAFF.

This chain uses TRBV4-2 with TRBJ2-3, with 9 bases matching TRBD1. This CDR3 has 15 residues. V lost 1 base to trimming and J lost 3 bases; unmatched junction nucleotides: 2. CDR1 is LGHNA, CDR2 YNFKEQ, per germline. This CDR3 is CASSQVGQGTDTQYF. The CDR3 DNA is TGTGCCAGCAGCCAAGTAGGACAGGGGACAGATACGCAGTATTTT.

The gene calls are TRBV9 and TRBJ2-7; no firm D call. The V gene's germline CDR1 is SGDLS and CDR2 YYNGEE. Between the trimmed V and J ends, which lost 3 bases and 2 bases, there was a span of 12 bases. This CDR3 spans 14 amino acids. CDR3 sequence: CASSARSGTYEQYF. The CDR3 DNA reads as TGTGCCAGCAGCGCCCGTTCGGGCACCTACGAGCAGTACTTC. The full variable domain, rest sourced from reference TRBV9 and TRBJ2-7, is DSGVTQTPKHLITATGQRVTLRCSPRSGDLSVYWYQQSLDQGLQFLIQYYNGEERAKGNILERFSAQQFPDLHSELNLSSLELGDSALYFCASSARSGTYEQYFGPGTRLTVT.

The chain couples TRBV29-1 to TRBJ1-1; possible D gene TRBD1, 5 bases. Between the trimmed V and J ends, which lost 6 bases and 1 base, there was a span of 9 bases. This CDR3 region has 12 residues. The V gene's germline CDR1 is SQVTM and CDR2 ANQGSEA. The CDR3 here is CSVTTGNTEAFF. In nucleotides, the CDR3 is TGCAGCGTAACCACAGGGAACACTGAAGCTTTCTTT.

The chain uses TRBV5-1 and TRBJ2-1; TRBD2 is a possible D gene (6 bases). In germline, CDR1 is SGHRS, CDR2 YFSETQ. The length of the CDR3 is 16 residues. Trimming removed 5 bases from V and 0 bases from J, with 15 bases in between. CDR3 sequence (DNA): TGCGCCAGCAGAGGGACTGCCCATAGCTCCTACAATGAGCAGTTCTTC. This encodes CASRGTAHSSYNEQFF.

V is TRBV9 and J is TRBJ2-1; D may correspond to TRBD1 or TRBD2 (5 bases each). The CDR3 covers 14 residues. Between the trimmed V and J ends, which lost 4 bases and 9 bases, there was a span of 17 bases. The germline V gene encodes CDR1 SGDLS and CDR2 YYNGEE. CDR3 sequence (DNA): TGTGCCAGCAGCCCCCCGGGGAGAAGGGGTGAGCAGTTCTTC. This sequence encodes CASSPPGRRGEQFF.

This clonotype was counted only a few times. This sequence joins TRBV5-1 and TRBJ2-2, with D hard to call. This CDR3 is 13 amino acids long. Trimming removed 6 bases at V and 2 bases at J, with 8 bases between. Per the germline V gene, CDR1 is SGHRS and CDR2 is YFSETQ. The CDR3 is CASMDPNTGELFF. CDR3 nucleotide sequence: TGCGCCAGCATGGATCCTAACACCGGGGAGCTGTTTTTT.

The chain has TRBV4-1 and TRBJ2-7, with 7 bases aligning to TRBD1. The CDR3 is 15 amino acids. Germline trimming cut 4 bases from V and 1 base from J; bases unmatched to any gene: 7. Germline CDR1 and CDR2: MGHRA and YSYEKL. DNA of the CDR3: TGCGCCAGCAGCCGCACCGGGACAGCTTCCTACGAGCAGTACTTC. Protein: CASSRTGTASYEQYF.

The chain links TRBV29-1 to TRBJ2-2; D is possibly TRBD2 (6 bases). This CDR3 comprises 14 residues. Trimming removed 5 bases at V and 1 base at J, with 11 bases between. In germline, CDR1 is SQVTM, CDR2 ANQGSEA. The CDR3 region is CSVRGTENTGELFF. The CDR3 region has the DNA TGCAGCGTTCGCGGGACGGAGAACACCGGGGAGCTGTTTTTT.

The chain carries TRBV5-4 and TRBJ2-5; 7 bases are a match to TRBD2. CDR3 length equals 15 residues. Germline lookup yields CDR1 SGHNT and CDR2 YYREEE (reference sequence). Trimming at V came to 4 bases and at J to 5 bases, leaving 11 bases not matched to a gene. CDR3 protein: CASSQQAGTGETQYF. CDR3 in DNA: TGTGCCAGCAGCCAGCAAGCGGGGACCGGGGAGACCCAGTACTTC.

This clonotype showed up just a few times. The chain uses TRBV11-2 and TRBJ2-5; possibly TRBD1 for D (6 bases). CDR3 length equals 14 residues. Germline V CDR1 and CDR2: SGHAT, FQNNGV. Trimming took 5 bases from V and 3 from J, leaving 13 bases between them. CDR3 sequence: CASSPQGSKETQYF. CDR3 sequence (DNA): TGTGCCAGCAGCCCACAGGGTTCGAAAGAGACCCAGTACTTC.

The V and J genes are TRBV10-1 and TRBJ2-2; D gene uncertain. Trimming removed 7 bases from V and 1 base from J, with 10 bases in between. This CDR3 contains 14 residues. CDR1 WNHNN and CDR2 SYGVQD come from the germline V gene (reference sequence). The CDR3 DNA reads as TGCGCCAGCACAAAGGCCCTGAACACCGGGGAGCTGTTTTTT. Protein sequence: CASTKALNTGELFF.

This clonotype has at least ten counts. V usage is TRBV7-9 and J usage is TRBJ1-4, with TRBD1 as a possible D gene (6 bases). Looked up from germline, CDR1 is SEHNR and CDR2 is FQNEAQ (reference sequence). V lost 5 bases and J 10 bases, leaving 17 bases between the germline ends. This CDR3 spans 14 amino acids. In nucleotides, the CDR3 is TGTGCCAGCAGCGTCCAGGGGAACAAGGGAAAACTGTTTTTT. Its translation is CASSVQGNKGKLFF. The entire variable domain, with the rest obtained from reference TRBV7-9 and TRBJ1-4, is as follows: DTGVSQNPRHKITKRGQNVTFRCDPISEHNRLYWYRQTLGQGPEFLTYFQNEAQLEKSRLLSDRFSAERPKGSFSTLEIQRTEQGDSAMYLCASSVQGNKGKLFFGSGTQLSVL.

This chain links TRBV2 with TRBJ1-6; D is perhaps TRBD1 (5 bases). Germline loops: CDR1 SNHLY, CDR2 FYNNEI. This CDR3 spans 15 amino acids. With 6 bases removed from V and 0 bases from J, the gap between germline ends came to 9 bases. CDR3 bases: TGTGCCAGCAGGCAGGGAAGCTCCTATAATTCACCCCTCCACTTT. Amino acids: CASRQGSSYNSPLHF.

This clonotype was seen a handful of times. V is TRBV5-1 and J is TRBJ1-1; D ambiguous. Germline V gene lookup returns CDR1 SGHRS and CDR2 YFSETQ. This CDR3 contains 13 residues. V gave up 2 bases and J gave up 3 bases, with 8 bases separating them. The CDR3 DNA reads TGCGCCAGCAGCTTTAGGGAGGACACTGAAGCTTTCTTT. Translating it yields CASSFREDTEAFF.

At least ten counts were recorded for this clonotype. The chain recombines TRBV6-1 with TRBJ2-5, with 10 bases matching TRBD2. Germline V gives CDR1 MNHNS, CDR2 SASEGT. This CDR3 contains 15 residues. V lost 1 base, J lost 5 bases, and 4 bases stayed unmatched. CDR3 in DNA: TGTGCCAGCAGTGAAGTTGGGACTAGCGTTGAGACCCAGTACTTC. Protein product: CASSEVGTSVETQYF.

This clonotype occurred a few times. The CDR3: CATSTGRDTGELFF. In DNA, the CDR3 is TGTGCCACCAGTACCGGGCGAGACACCGGGGAGCTGTTTTTT. The chain joins TRBV24-1 to TRBJ2-2; D ambiguous. CDR1 and CDR2 from the germline V gene are KGHDR and SFDVKD. The CDR3 consists of 14 residues. The germline V and J ends were trimmed by 6 bases and 3 bases, with 10 bases remaining between them.

This clonotype showed up just a few times. The V gene is TRBV7-2, the J gene TRBJ1-4; D is uncertain. The length of the CDR3 is 16 residues. Per germline, CDR1 SGHTA and CDR2 FQGNSA. Between the trimmed V and J ends, which lost 1 base and 0 bases, there was a span of 9 bases. The CDR3 region is CASSLGVIATNEKLFF. Here the CDR3 DNA reads TGTGCCAGCAGCTTAGGGGTCATTGCAACTAATGAAAAACTGTTTTTT.

The table lists this clonotype with a few counts. J is TRBJ2-3 and V is TRBV9; D may match TRBD1 or TRBD2 (5 bases each). Germline values: CDR1 SGDLS, CDR2 YYNGEE. This CDR3 contains 15 residues. Trimming pared 1 base from V and 3 bases from J, leaving 12 bases between. CDR3 loop: CASSVFEGPTDTQYF. CDR3 bases: TGTGCCAGCAGCGTATTTGAGGGGCCGACAGATACGCAGTATTTT.

The chain has TRBV10-3 and TRBJ2-7; unclear D gene. The V gene lost 5 bases and the J gene lost 6 bases, with 20 bases spanning the gap. Germline V CDR1 and CDR2: ENHRY, SYGVKD. This CDR3 is built from 15 residues. CDR3 amino acids: CAISPGDKFPSEQYV. Here the CDR3 DNA reads TGTGCCATCAGTCCCGGTGACAAGTTTCCTTCCGAGCAGTACGTC.

V usage is TRBV13 and J usage is TRBJ2-3; D is unresolved. Germline V gene sequence: CDR1 PRHDT, CDR2 FYEKMQ (reference sequence). This CDR3 region has 12 residues. Trimming removed 5 bases at V and 7 bases at J, with 10 bases between. The CDR3 DNA is TGTGCCAGCAGCCCGCGCGGACATACGCAGTATTTT. Translating gives CASSPRGHTQYF.

This clonotype was detected a few times. The CDR3 region has the DNA TGCGCCAGCAGCCAAGTTATAGGACAGAGCTCCTACGAGCAGTACTTC. Its protein is CASSQVIGQSSYEQYF. The chain uses TRBV4-3 and TRBJ2-7; tentative D call: TRBD1 (6 bases). The CDR3 spans 16 residues. Germline V gives CDR1 LGHNA, CDR2 YSLEER. The V end lost 1 base, the J end lost 0 bases, and 13 bases lay between the germline ends.

This clonotype was counted at least ten times. J is TRBJ2-5 and V is TRBV12-3 or TRBV12-4; either TRBD1 or TRBD2 may supply D (5 bases each). Deletions cut 6 bases from V and 5 bases from J, with 13 bases between. This CDR3 comprises 13 residues. The CDR3 nucleotides are TGTGCCAGCAGGTTCCAAGGGGAGGAGACCCAGTACTTC. Protein: CASRFQGEETQYF.